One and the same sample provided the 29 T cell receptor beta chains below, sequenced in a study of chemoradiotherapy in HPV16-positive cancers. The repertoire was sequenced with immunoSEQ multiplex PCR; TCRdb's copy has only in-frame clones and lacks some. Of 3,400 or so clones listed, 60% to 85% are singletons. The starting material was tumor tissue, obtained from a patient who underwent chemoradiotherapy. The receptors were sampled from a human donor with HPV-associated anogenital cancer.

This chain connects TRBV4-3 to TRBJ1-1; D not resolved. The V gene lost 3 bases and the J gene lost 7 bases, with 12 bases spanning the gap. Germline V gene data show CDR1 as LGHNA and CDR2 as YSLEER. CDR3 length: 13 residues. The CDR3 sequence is CASSQDRWSEAFF. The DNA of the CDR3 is TGCGCCAGCAGCCAGGATCGGTGGAGTGAAGCTTTCTTT.

CDR3 DNA: TGTGCCAGCAGCTCCGACAGGGGGCGCGAGCAGTACTTC. Its protein is CASSSDRGREQYF. V gene TRBV7-2 combines with J gene TRBJ2-7; 10 nucleotides match TRBD1. V was pared by 4 bases and J by 6 bases, with 3 bases of the junction left unmatched. This CDR3 has 13 amino acids. Germline V gene sequence: CDR1 SGHTA, CDR2 FQGNSA.

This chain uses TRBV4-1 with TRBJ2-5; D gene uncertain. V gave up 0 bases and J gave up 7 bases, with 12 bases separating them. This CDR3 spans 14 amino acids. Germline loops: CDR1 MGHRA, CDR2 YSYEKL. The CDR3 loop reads CASSQEDQVGTQYF. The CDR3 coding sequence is TGCGCCAGCAGCCAAGAAGACCAGGTGGGGACCCAGTACTTC.

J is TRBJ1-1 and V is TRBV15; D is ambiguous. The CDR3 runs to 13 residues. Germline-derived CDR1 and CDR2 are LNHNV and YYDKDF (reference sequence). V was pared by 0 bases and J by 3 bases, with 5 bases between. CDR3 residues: CATSRDEDTEAFF. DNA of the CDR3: TGTGCCACCAGCAGAGATGAGGACACTGAAGCTTTCTTT.

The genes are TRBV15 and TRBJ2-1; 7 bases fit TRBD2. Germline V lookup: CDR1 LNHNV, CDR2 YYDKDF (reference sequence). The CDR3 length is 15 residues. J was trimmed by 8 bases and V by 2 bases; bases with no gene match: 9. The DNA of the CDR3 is TGTGCCACCAGCAGAACCGGGACTACGTCCGATGAGCAGTTCTTC. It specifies CATSRTGTTSDEQFF.

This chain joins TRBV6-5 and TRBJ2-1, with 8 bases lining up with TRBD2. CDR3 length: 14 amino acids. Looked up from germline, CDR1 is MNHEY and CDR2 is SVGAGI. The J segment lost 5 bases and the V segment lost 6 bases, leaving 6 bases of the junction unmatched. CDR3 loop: CASRHSGIHNEQFF. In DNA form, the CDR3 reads TGTGCCAGCAGACATAGCGGGATCCACAATGAGCAGTTCTTC.

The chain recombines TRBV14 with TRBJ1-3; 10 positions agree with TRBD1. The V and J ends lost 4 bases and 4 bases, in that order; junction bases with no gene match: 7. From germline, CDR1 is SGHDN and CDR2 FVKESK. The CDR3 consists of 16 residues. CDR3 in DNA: TGTGCCAGCAGCCCTCGGACAGGGGGTAGCGGAAACACCATATATTTT. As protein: CASSPRTGGSGNTIYF.

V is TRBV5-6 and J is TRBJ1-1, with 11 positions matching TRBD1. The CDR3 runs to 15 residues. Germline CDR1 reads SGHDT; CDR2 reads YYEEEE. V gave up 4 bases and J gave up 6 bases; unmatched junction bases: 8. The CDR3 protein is CASSRSGTGGSEAFF. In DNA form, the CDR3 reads TGTGCCAGCAGCCGGTCCGGGACAGGGGGATCTGAAGCTTTCTTT.

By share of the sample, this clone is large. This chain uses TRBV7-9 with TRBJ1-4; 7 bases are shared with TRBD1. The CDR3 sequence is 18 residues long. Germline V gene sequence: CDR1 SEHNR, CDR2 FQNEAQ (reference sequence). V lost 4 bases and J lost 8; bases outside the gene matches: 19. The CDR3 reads CASSSGQATEYTPEKLFF. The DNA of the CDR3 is TGTGCCAGCAGCTCCGGACAGGCTACCGAATACACCCCCGAAAAACTGTTTTTT.

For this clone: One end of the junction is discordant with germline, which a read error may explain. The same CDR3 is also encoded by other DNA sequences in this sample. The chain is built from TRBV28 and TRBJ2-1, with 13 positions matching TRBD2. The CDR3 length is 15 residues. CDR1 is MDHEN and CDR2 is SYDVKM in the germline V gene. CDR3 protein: CASSLGTSGNNEQFF. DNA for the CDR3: TGTGCTAGCAGTTTAGGGACTAGCGGGAACAATGAGCAGTTCTTC.

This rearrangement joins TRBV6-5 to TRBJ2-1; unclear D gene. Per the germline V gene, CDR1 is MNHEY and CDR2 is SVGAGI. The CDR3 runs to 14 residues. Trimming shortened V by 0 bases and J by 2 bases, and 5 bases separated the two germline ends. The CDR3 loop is CASSYSYTYNEQFF. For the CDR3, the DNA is TGTGCCAGCAGTTACTCGTACACCTACAATGAGCAGTTCTTC.

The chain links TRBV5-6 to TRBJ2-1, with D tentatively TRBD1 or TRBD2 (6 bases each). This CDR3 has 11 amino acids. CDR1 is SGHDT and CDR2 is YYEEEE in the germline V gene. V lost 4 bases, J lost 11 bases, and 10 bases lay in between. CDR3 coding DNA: TGTGCCAGCAGCGGGGGGACAAAGCAGTTCTTC. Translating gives CASSGGTKQFF.

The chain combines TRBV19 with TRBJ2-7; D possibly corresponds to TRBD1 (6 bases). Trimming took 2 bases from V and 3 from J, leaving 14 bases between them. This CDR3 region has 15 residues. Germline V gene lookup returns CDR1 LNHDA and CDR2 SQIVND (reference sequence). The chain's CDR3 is CASSISSGVVYEQYF. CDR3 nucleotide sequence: TGTGCCAGTAGTATATCTTCAGGGGTGGTCTACGAGCAGTACTTC.

CDR3 DNA sequence: TGCGCCAGCAGCCTCGGTCGTTTCTCAGACGAGCAGTACTTC. This gives the protein CASSLGRFSDEQYF. The J gene is TRBJ2-7, the V gene TRBV5-1; D remains ambiguous. V lost 4 bases and J lost 5, with 16 bases in between. Germline CDR1 is SGHRS and CDR2 is YFSETQ. The CDR3 length is 14 residues.

The chain's CDR3 is CASSYRGGSSEQFF. DNA of the CDR3: TGTGCCAGCAGTTACAGAGGGGGTAGCAGTGAGCAGTTCTTC. The chain couples TRBV6-6 to TRBJ2-1; D perhaps matches TRBD1 (6 bases). Germline V lookup: CDR1 MNHNY, CDR2 SVGAGI (reference sequence). Trimming removed 2 bases from V and 9 bases from J, with 14 bases in between. The CDR3 is made up of 14 amino acids.

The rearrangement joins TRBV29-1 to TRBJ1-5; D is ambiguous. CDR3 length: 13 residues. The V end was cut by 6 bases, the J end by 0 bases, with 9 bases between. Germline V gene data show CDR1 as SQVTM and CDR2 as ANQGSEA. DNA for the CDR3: TGCAGCGTGGCGGACGATAGCAATCAGCCCCAGCATTTT. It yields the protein CSVADDSNQPQHF.

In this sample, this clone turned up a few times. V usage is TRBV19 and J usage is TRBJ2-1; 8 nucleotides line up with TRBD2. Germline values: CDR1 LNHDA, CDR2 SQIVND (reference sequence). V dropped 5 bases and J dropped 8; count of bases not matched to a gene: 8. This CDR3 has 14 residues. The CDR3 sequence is CASSPRGGRDEQFF. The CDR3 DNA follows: TGTGCCAGTAGTCCCCGGGGGGGCAGGGATGAGCAGTTCTTC.

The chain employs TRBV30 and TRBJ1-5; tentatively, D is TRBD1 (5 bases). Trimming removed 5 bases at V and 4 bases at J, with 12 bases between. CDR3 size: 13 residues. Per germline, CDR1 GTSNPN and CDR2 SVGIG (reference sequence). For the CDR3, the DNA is TGTGCCTGGCAGACAGCTTCAAATCAGCCCCAGCATTTT. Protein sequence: CAWQTASNQPQHF.

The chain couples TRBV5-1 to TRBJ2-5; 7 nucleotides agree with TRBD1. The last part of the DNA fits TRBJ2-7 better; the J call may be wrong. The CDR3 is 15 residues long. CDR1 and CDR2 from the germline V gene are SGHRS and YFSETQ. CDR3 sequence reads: CASSLEGQSFNEQYF. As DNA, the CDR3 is TGCGCCAGCAGCTTGGAGGGACAGTCATTCAACGAGCAGTACTTC.

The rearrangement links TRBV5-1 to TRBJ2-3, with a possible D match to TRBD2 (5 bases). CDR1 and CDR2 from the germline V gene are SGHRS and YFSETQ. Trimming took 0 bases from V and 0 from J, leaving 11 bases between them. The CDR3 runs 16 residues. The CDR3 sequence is CASSLGVDLSTDTQYF. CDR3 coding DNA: TGCGCCAGCAGCTTGGGGGTGGACTTGAGCACAGATACGCAGTATTTT.

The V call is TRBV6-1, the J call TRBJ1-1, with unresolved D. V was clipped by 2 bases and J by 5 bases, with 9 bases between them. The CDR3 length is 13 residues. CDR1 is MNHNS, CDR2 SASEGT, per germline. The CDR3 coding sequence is TGTGCCAGCAGTGAACAAAGGGCGACTGAAGCTTTCTTT. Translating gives CASSEQRATEAFF.

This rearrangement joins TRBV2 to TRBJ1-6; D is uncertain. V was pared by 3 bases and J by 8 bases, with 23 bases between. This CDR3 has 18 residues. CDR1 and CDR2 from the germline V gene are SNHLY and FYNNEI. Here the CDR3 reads CASSDWVLHSPGDSPLHF. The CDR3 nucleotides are TGTGCCAGCAGTGATTGGGTTTTACATTCCCCCGGTGATTCACCCCTCCACTTT.

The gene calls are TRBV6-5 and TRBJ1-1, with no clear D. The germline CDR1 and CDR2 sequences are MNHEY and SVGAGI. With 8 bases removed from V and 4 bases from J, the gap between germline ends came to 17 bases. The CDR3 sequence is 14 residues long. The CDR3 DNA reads TGTGCCAGCTTTGCGTATTGGGAGGGCACTGAAGCTTTCTTT. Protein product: CASFAYWEGTEAFF.

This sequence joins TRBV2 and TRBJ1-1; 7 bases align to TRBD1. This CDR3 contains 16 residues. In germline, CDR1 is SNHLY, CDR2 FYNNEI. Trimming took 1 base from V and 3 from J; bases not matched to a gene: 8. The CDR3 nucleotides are TGTGCCAGCAGTGAAGACAGGGGTGGGGACTACACTGAAGCTTTCTTT. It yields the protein CASSEDRGGDYTEAFF.

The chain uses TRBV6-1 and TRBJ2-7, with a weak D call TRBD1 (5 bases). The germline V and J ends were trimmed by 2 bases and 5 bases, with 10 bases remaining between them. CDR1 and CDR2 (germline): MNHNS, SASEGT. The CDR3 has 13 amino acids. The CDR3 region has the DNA TGTGCCAGCAGTGAATCGCTCAGGGACGAGCAGTACTTC. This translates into CASSESLRDEQYF.

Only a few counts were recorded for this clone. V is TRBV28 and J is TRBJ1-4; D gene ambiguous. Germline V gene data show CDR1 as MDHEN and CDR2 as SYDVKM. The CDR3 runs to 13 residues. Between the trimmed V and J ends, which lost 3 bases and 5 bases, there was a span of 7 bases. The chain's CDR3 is CASSFRVNEKLFF. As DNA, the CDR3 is TGTGCCAGCAGTTTCCGGGTGAATGAAAAACTGTTTTTT.

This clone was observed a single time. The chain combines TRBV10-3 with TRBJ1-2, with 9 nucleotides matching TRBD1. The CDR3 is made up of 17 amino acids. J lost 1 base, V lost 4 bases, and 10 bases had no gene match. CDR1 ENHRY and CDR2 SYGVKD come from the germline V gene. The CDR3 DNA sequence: TGTGCCATCAGTGGGACGAGGGGACAGGGCCTTAACTATGGCTACACCTTC. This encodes CAISGTRGQGLNYGYTF.

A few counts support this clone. CDR3 in amino acids: CASSLGSGGQPQHF. In DNA form, the CDR3 reads TGTGCCAGCAGCTTGGGTTCGGGGGGGCAGCCCCAGCATTTT. The J gene is TRBJ1-5, the V gene TRBV5-8; D might be TRBD1 (5 bases). Per the germline V gene, CDR1 is SGHTS and CDR2 is YDEGEE. There are 14 residues in the CDR3. With 0 bases removed from V and 7 bases from J, the gap between germline ends came to 11 bases.

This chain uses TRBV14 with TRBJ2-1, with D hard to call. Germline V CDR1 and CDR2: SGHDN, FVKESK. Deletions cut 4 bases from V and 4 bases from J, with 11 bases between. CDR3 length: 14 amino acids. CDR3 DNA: TGTGCCAGCAGCCCGATCGACACTTACAATGAGCAGTTCTTC. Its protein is CASSPIDTYNEQFF.